This T cell receptor beta chain was captured in a study of vaccination effects on CD4 cells after COVID-19. In the case of this clone: What it binds is not known.

There are 18 residues in the CDR3. Germline-derived CDR1 and CDR2 are ENHRY and SYGVKD. V shed 2 bases and J shed 1 base, with 19 bases lying between them. The protocol was immunoSEQ multiplex PCR, while the TCRdb copy is restricted to in-frame clones and leaves out a portion. The top ten hold less than 3.5% of the sample, which has about 23,000 clones, roughly 70% seen once. Before sequencing, viral peptide pools were used by the ViraFEST assay to expand antigen-specific CD4+ T cells. Subsequent to approximately 11 days of culture, CD4+ T cells were isolated. Testing of the vaccine recipients showed negative nucleocapsid antibodies and no prior SARS-CoV-2 infection. PBMC cultures contained 1.5 million to 2 million cells per well, approximately 10 IU/ml IL-2 and around 9.3 ug/ml peptides.

This sample comprised CD4+ T cells from PBMCs cultured with SARS-CoV-2 spike peptides, obtained before COVID-19 vaccination. The TCR comes from a human donor who received a COVID-19 vaccine. The V gene is TRBV10-3, the J gene TRBJ2-3; the D gene is possibly TRBD2 (5 bases). CDR3 amino acids: CAISEGLANPRGTDTQYF. The CDR3 DNA follows: TGTGCCATCAGTGAGGGGCTAGCCAACCCGAGGGGCACAGATACGCAGTATTTT.